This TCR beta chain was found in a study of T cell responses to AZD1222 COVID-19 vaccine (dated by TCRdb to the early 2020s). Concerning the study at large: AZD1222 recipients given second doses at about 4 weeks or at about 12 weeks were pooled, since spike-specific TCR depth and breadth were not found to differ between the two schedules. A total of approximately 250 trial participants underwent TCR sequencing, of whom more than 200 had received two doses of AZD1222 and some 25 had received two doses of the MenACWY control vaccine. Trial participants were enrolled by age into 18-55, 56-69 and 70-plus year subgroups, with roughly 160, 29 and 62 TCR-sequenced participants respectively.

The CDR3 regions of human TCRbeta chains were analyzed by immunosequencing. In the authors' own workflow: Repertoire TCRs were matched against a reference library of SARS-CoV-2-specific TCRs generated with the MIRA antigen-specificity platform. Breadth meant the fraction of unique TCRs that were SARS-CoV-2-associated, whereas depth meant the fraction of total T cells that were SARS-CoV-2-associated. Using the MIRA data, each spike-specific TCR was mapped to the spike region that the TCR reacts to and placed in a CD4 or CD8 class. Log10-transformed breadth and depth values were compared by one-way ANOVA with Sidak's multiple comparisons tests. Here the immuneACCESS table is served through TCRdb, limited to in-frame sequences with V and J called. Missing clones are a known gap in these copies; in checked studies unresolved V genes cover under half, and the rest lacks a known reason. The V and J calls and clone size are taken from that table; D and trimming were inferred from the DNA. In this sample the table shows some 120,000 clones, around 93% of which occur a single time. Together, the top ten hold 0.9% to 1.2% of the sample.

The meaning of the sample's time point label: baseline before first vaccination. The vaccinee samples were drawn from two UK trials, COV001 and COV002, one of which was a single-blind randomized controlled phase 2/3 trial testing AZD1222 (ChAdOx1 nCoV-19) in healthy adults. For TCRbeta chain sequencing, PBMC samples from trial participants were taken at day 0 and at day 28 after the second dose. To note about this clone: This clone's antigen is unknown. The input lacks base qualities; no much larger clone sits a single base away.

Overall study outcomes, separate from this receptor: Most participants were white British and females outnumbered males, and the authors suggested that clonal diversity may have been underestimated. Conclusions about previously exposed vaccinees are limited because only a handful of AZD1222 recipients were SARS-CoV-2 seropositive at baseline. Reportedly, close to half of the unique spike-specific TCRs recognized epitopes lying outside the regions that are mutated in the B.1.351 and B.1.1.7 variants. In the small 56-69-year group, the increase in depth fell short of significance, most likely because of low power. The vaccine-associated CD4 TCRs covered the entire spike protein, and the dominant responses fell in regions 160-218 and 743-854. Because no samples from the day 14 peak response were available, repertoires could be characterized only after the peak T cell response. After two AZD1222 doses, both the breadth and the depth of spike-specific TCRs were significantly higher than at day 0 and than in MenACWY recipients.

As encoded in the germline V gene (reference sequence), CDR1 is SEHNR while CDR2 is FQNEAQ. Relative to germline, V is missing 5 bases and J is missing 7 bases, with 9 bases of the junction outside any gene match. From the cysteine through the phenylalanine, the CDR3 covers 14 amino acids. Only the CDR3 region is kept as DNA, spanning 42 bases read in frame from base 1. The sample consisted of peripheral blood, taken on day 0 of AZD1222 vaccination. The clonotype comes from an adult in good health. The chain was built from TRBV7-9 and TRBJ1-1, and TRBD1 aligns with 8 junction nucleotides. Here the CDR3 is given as CASSRLGQGGEAFF. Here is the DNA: TGTGCCAGCAGCCGACTAGGACAGGGCGGTGAAGCTTTCTTT.